This T cell receptor (beta chain) appears in the sequencing data of a study of T cells in Graves' hyperthyroidism and ophthalmopathy. The CDR3 loop spans 15 amino acids. V lost 4 bases to trimming and J lost 6 bases, with 13 bases between them. Germline CDR1 MNHNS, CDR2 SASEGT. This clonotype was recorded at least ten times. Its antigen is not identified. TCR beta CDR3 regions were amplified from RNA transcripts. The primer set for the first-round RT-PCR of the TCR CDR3 was HTBI. A single record per CDR3 protein comes from TCRdb applying MiXCR to the multiplex PCR reads. Altogether a few hundred thousand distinct CDR3 sequences are present, roughly 46% being singletons, with the ten largest covering roughly 20%. The study's findings and limits: By a 13 V-J model, ophthalmopathy was set apart from stable hyperthyroidism.

The study left out patients who had uncontrolled infection, other autoimmune disease, pregnancy or lactation. The chain links TRBV6-1 to TRBJ1-6, with D maybe TRBD1 (6 bases). The receptor was derived from an adult woman with Graves' disease, either hyperthyroidism or ophthalmopathy (not recorded which). Sequencing was done on a sample of peripheral blood or thyroid tissue (not recorded which). Here the CDR3 reads CASSATGSFNSPLHF. The CDR3 nucleotides are TGTGCCAGCAGTGCCACAGGGAGCTTTAATTCACCCCTCCACTTT.